The 19 T cell receptor beta chains reported below all come from one sample, sequenced in a study of Siglec-9 on CD8 T cells in melanoma. Only in-frame clones appear in the TCRdb table, and some are missing; sequencing was by immunoSEQ multiplex PCR. The profile shows about 36,000 clones, about 86% of them singletons. The sequencing input was Siglec-9- CD8+ T cells sorted from blood. These receptor sequences come from a human donor in good health.

The rearrangement uses TRBV13 and TRBJ1-2, with 11 bases fitting TRBD1. The CDR3 has 16 amino acids. The V gene end was trimmed by 4 bases and the J gene end by 6 bases; junction bases not matched to a gene: 10. CDR1 and CDR2 from the germline V gene are PRHDT and FYEKMQ (reference sequence). The CDR3 loop reads CASSSTKGQGENGYTF. The CDR3 bases are TGTGCCAGCAGCTCGACGAAGGGACAGGGGGAAAATGGCTACACCTTC. Full variable domain (remainder filled in from reference TRBV13 and TRBJ1-2): AAGVIQSPRHLIKEKRETATLKCYPIPRHDTVYWYQQGPGQDPQFLISFYEKMQSDKGSIPDRFSAQQFSDYHSELNMSSLELGDSALYFCASSSTKGQGENGYTFGSGTRLTVV.

The J gene is TRBJ1-2, the V gene TRBV11-2; 7 bases line up with TRBD1. Trimming took 0 bases from V and 6 from J; bases not matched to a gene: 10. CDR3 length: 16 amino acids. Germline-derived CDR1 and CDR2 are SGHAT and FQNNGV. CDR3 DNA sequence: TGTGCCAGCAGCTTAGATCGGCGCAGGGGGTTCCATGGCTACACCTTC. It translates to CASSLDRRRGFHGYTF. Looking up the rest from reference TRBV11-2 and TRBJ1-2 gives the full variable domain: EAGVAQSPRYKIIEKRQSVAFWCNPISGHATLYWYQQILGQGPKLLIQFQNNGVVDDSQLPKDRFSAERLKGVDSTLKIQPAKLEDSAVYLCASSLDRRRGFHGYTFGSGTRLTVV.

The gene calls are TRBV20-1 and TRBJ2-1, with D hard to call. The V and J ends lost 6 bases and 8 bases respectively, with 8 bases between them. CDR1 is DFQATT, CDR2 SNEGSKA, per germline (reference sequence). This CDR3 spans 10 amino acids. The CDR3 region is CSAPIYEQFF. The CDR3, as DNA: TGCAGTGCCCCTATCTATGAGCAGTTCTTC.

V is TRBV6-1 and J is TRBJ2-7; D might be TRBD1 (6 bases). CDR1 is MNHNS and CDR2 is SASEGT in the germline V gene. This CDR3 is built from 16 residues. V shed 3 bases and J shed 5 bases, with 20 bases lying between them. CDR3: CASSEAQGTEVHEQYF. Written as DNA, the CDR3 is TGTGCCAGCAGTGAGGCCCAGGGGACGGAGGTCCACGAGCAGTACTTC.

In regard to this clone: The sample holds other DNA sequences that translate to the same CDR3. V is TRBV5-1 and J is TRBJ1-1; D unresolved. This CDR3 region has 12 residues. Trimming shortened V by 0 bases and J by 7 bases, and 7 bases separated the two germline ends. CDR1 and CDR2 from the germline V gene are SGHRS and YFSETQ. CDR3 nucleotides: TGCGCCAGCAGCTTGGAAGGGTTTGAAGCTTTCTTT. It encodes CASSLEGFEAFF.

There are a few counts of this clone. The rearrangement links TRBV9 to TRBJ1-1; a possible D gene is TRBD1 (5 bases). V lost 4 bases and J 4 bases, leaving 20 bases between the germline ends. CDR1 is SGDLS, CDR2 YYNGEE, per germline. The CDR3 covers 16 residues. This chain's CDR3 is CASSPRPREVATEAFF. Here the CDR3 DNA reads TGTGCCAGCAGCCCCCGGCCCAGGGAGGTTGCCACTGAAGCTTTCTTT.

This clone was counted a single time. The chain links TRBV10-2 to TRBJ2-4; 7 nucleotides line up with TRBD1. Germline trimming cut 6 bases from V and 2 bases from J; bases unmatched to any gene: 1. Germline CDR1 is WSHSY and CDR2 is SAAADI. The CDR3 spans 13 residues. CDR3 amino acids: CASRDRTKNIQYF. The CDR3 DNA sequence: TGCGCCAGCAGGGACAGGACCAAAAACATTCAGTACTTC.

V usage is TRBV10-3 and J usage is TRBJ2-7; tentative D call: TRBD1 (5 bases). V lost 0 bases, J lost 3 bases, and 6 bases lay in between. The CDR3 consists of 13 residues. From germline, CDR1 is ENHRY and CDR2 SYGVKD. CDR3 nucleotide sequence: TGTGCCATCAGTGAGTCGACAGTCTACGAGCAGTACTTC. Amino acid sequence: CAISESTVYEQYF.

This clone has more than one count but fewer than ten. The gene calls are TRBV16 and TRBJ1-5; 9 nucleotides align to TRBD1. Germline V gene lookup returns CDR1 KGHSY and CDR2 FQNENV. Germline trimming cut 2 bases from V and 1 base from J; bases unmatched to any gene: 9. This CDR3 has 18 residues. The CDR3 DNA reads as TGTGCCAGCAGCCAAACCTCGACAGGGGGGTCGAGCAATCAGCCCCAGCATTTT. Its protein product is CASSQTSTGGSSNQPQHF. Supplemented by reference TRBV16 and TRBJ1-5, the full variable domain reads GEEVAQTPKHLVRGEGQKAKLYCAPIKGHSYVFWYQQVLKNEFKFLISFQNENVFDETGMPKERFSAKCLPNSPCSLEIQATKLEDSAVYFCASSQTSTGGSSNQPQHFGDGTRLSIL.

V and J are TRBV5-6 and TRBJ1-5; 8 positions match TRBD1. The CDR3 is 14 residues long. V lost 1 base and J lost 7; bases outside the gene matches: 4. Per germline, CDR1 SGHDT and CDR2 YYEEEE. CDR3 in DNA: TGTGCCAGCAGCTTGCAGGGGGCGAGACAGCCCCAGCATTTT. The encoded protein is CASSLQGARQPQHF.

V usage is TRBV7-8 and J usage is TRBJ1-1; D remains ambiguous. The CDR3 has 13 amino acids. Deletions cut 5 bases from V and 4 bases from J, with 11 bases between. The germline CDR1 and CDR2 sequences are SGHVS and FQNEAQ. CDR3 sequence: CASSHGGGTEAFF. The DNA for the CDR3 is TGTGCCAGCAGCCACGGAGGCGGCACTGAAGCTTTCTTT.

This chain links TRBV6-4 with TRBJ2-1; 11 nucleotides line up with TRBD1. The CDR3 extends over 16 amino acids. Germline CDR1 is MRHNA and CDR2 is SNTAGT. Trimming cost V 0 bases and J 8 bases; bases outside gene matches: 6. CDR3 loop: CASSDSPGQGVHEQFF. CDR3 DNA sequence: TGTGCCAGCAGTGACTCACCGGGACAGGGGGTACATGAGCAGTTCTTC.

The V gene is TRBV7-8, the J gene TRBJ2-7; D unclear. V was pared by 5 bases and J by 0 bases, with 17 bases between. This CDR3 is built from 16 residues. Germline-derived CDR1 and CDR2 are SGHVS and FQNEAQ. In nucleotides, the CDR3 is TGTGCCAGCAGCCCCGAGCCCCCGGGCGGCTCCTACGAGCAGTACTTC. It translates to CASSPEPPGGSYEQYF.

Concerning this clone: Germline and junction disagree at one end, which may indicate a read error. This chain uses TRBV7-7 with TRBJ2-7, with 13 bases that match TRBD2. Germline V gives CDR1 SSHAT, CDR2 FNYEAQ (reference sequence). CDR3 size: 14 residues. CDR3 residues: CASSSGLAGDEQYF. CDR3 bases: TGTGCTAGCAGCTCCGGACTAGCGGGAGATGAGCAGTACTTC.

V is TRBV11-2 and J is TRBJ2-7; 7 bases line up with TRBD2. Germline lookup yields CDR1 SGHAT and CDR2 FQNNGV. The ends lost 0 bases at V and 2 bases at J; junction bases unmatched: 7. The length of the CDR3 is 16 residues. CDR3 in amino acids: CASSLEGRGGAYEQYF. Written as DNA, the CDR3 is TGTGCCAGCAGCTTAGAGGGTCGGGGAGGGGCCTACGAGCAGTACTTC.

The CDR3 protein is CSVEQREEVTETQYF. In DNA, the CDR3 is TGCAGCGTTGAACAGCGGGAGGAGGTCACAGAGACCCAGTACTTC. The chain recombines TRBV29-1 with TRBJ2-5, with 9 bases aligning to TRBD2. Germline trimming cut 2 bases from V and 4 bases from J; bases unmatched to any gene: 8. CDR1 and CDR2 from the germline V gene are SQVTM and ANQGSEA. There are 15 residues in the CDR3.

The genes are TRBV13 and TRBJ2-1; no clear D. Trimming removed 4 bases at V and 9 bases at J, with 10 bases between. Looked up from germline, CDR1 is PRHDT and CDR2 is FYEKMQ (reference sequence). This CDR3 has 12 residues. Here the CDR3 DNA reads TGTGCCAGCAGCTCGACACATGCTGAGCAGTTCTTC. The encoded protein is CASSSTHAEQFF. Full variable domain (outside the CDR3, taken from reference TRBV13 and TRBJ2-1): AAGVIQSPRHLIKEKRETATLKCYPIPRHDTVYWYQQGPGQDPQFLISFYEKMQSDKGSIPDRFSAQQFSDYHSELNMSSLELGDSALYFCASSSTHAEQFFGPGTRLTVL.

The rearrangement links TRBV28 to TRBJ2-7; 8 positions agree with TRBD2. Germline lookup yields CDR1 MDHEN and CDR2 SYDVKM. The length of the CDR3 is 14 residues. The ends lost 5 bases at V and 7 bases at J; junction bases unmatched: 10. The CDR3 is CASSKRTSSREQYF. CDR3 nucleotide sequence: TGTGCCAGCAGTAAACGGACTAGCTCTCGGGAGCAGTACTTC.

The CDR3 here is CSAEGGYYGYTF. The CDR3 nucleotides read TGCAGCGCAGAGGGAGGGTACTATGGCTACACCTTC. This chain links TRBV29-1 with TRBJ1-2; D uncertain. V shed 7 bases and J shed 3 bases, with 12 bases lying between them. Germline V CDR1 and CDR2: SQVTM, ANQGSEA. The CDR3 has 12 amino acids.